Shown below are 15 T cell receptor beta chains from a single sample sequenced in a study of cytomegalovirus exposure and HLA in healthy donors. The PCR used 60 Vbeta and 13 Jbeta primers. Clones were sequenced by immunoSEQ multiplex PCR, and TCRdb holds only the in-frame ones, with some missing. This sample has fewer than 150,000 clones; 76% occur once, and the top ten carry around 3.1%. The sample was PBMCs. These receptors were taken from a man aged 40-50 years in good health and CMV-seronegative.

The CDR3 nucleotides are TGCGCCAGCAGCCAACTCAGTGTCAGGCCAGTAACCCAGTACTTC. It is translated as CASSQLSVRPVTQYF. The chain has TRBV4-3 and TRBJ2-5; no definite D call. The CDR3 consists of 15 residues. Per the germline V gene, CDR1 is LGHNA and CDR2 is YSLEER. V shed 2 bases and J shed 8 bases, with 18 bases lying between them.

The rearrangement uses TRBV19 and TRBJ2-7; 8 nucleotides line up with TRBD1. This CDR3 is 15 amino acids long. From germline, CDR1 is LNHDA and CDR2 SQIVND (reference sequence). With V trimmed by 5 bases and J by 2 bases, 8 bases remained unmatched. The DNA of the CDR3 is TGTGCCAGTAGTGCAACGGGACAGGAGCCCTACGAGCAGTACTTC. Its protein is CASSATGQEPYEQYF. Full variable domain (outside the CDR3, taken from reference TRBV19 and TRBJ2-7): DGGITQSPKYLFRKEGQNVTLSCEQNLNHDAMYWYRQDPGQGLRLIYYSQIVNDFQKGDIAEGYSVSREKKESFPLTVTSAQKNPTAFYLCASSATGQEPYEQYFGPGTRLTVT.

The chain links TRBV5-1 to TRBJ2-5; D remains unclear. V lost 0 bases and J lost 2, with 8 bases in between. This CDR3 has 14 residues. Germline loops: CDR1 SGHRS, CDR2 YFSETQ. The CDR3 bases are TGCGCCAGCAGCTTGGGACTGGATCAAGAGACCCAGTACTTC. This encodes CASSLGLDQETQYF. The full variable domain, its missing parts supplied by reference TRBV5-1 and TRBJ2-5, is KAGVTQTPRYLIKTRGQQVTLSCSPISGHRSVSWYQQTPGQGLQFLFEYFSETQRNKGNFPGRFSGRQFSNSRSEMNVSTLELGDSALYLCASSLGLDQETQYFGPGTRLLVL.

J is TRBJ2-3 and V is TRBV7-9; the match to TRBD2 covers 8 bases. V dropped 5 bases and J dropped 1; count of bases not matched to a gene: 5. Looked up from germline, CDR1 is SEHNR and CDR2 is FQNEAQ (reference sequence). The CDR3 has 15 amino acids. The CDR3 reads CASSRREVGTDTQYF. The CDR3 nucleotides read TGTGCCAGCAGCAGGCGGGAGGTCGGCACAGATACGCAGTATTTT.

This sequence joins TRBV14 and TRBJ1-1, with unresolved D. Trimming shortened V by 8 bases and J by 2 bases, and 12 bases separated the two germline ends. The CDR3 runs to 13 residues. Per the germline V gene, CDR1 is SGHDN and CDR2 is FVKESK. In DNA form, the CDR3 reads TGTGCCAGCTCAAAACTGGTTAACACTGAAGCTTTCTTT. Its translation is CASSKLVNTEAFF.

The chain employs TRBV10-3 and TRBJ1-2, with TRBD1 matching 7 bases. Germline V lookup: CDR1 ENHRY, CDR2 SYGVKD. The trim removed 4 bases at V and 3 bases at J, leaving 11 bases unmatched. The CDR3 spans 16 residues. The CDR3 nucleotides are TGTGCCATCAGTGGGGATAATACGGGACAGTACTATGGCTACACCTTC. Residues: CAISGDNTGQYYGYTF.

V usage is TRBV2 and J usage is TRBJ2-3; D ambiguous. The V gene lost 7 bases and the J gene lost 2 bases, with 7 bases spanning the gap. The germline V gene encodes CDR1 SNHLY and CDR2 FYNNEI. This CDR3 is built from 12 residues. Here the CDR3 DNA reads TGTGCCAGCAAGGAGACCACAGATACGCAGTATTTT. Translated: CASKETTDTQYF.

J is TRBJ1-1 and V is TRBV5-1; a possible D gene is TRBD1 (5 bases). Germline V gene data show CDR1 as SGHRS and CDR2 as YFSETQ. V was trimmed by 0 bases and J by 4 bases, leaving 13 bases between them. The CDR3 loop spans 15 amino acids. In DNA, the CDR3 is TGCGCCAGCAGCTTGGACGCAGGGATGAGCACTGAAGCTTTCTTT. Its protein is CASSLDAGMSTEAFF.

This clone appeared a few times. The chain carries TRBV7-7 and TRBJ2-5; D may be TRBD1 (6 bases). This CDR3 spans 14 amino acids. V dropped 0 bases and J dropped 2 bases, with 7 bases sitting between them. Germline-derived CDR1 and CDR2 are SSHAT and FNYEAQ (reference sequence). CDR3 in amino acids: CASSLAGAQETQYF. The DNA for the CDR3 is TGTGCCAGCAGCTTAGCGGGGGCTCAAGAGACCCAGTACTTC.

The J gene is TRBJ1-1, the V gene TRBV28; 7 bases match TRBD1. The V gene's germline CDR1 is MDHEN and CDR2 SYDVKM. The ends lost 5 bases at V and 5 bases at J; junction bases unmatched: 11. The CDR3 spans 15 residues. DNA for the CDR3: TGTGCCAGCAGTCCCCCCAGGGGGGTGGGGACTGAAGCTTTCTTT. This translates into CASSPPRGVGTEAFF.

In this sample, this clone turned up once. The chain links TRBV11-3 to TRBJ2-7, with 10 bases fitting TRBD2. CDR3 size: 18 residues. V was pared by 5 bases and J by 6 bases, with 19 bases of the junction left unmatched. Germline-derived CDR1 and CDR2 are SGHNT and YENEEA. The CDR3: CASSPGFSLAGERGEQYF. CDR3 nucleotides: TGTGCCAGCAGCCCTGGGTTTTCGCTAGCGGGAGAGCGCGGCGAGCAGTACTTC.

The CDR3 DNA reads TGTGCCAGCAGCTCTCCTACGGGGGGCGCGGGGATGGGTACTGAAGCTTTCTTT. It codes for CASSSPTGGAGMGTEAFF. J is TRBJ1-1 and V is TRBV13; TRBD1 is a possible D gene (6 bases). The CDR3 length is 18 residues. Trimming stripped 4 bases from V and 5 bases from J, with 26 bases between. Germline CDR1 and CDR2: PRHDT and FYEKMQ (reference sequence).

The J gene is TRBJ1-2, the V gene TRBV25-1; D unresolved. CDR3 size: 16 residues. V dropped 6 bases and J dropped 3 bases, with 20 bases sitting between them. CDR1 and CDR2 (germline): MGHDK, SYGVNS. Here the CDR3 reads CASSSMDWVWDYGYTF. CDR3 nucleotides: TGTGCCAGCAGCTCCATGGACTGGGTGTGGGACTATGGCTACACCTTC.

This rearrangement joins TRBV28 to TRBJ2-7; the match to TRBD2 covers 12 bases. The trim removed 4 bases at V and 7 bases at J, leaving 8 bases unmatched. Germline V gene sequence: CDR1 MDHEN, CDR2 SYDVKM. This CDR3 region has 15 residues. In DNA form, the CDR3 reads TGTGCCAGCAGTTGGACTAGCGGGAACTTTTTGGAGCAGTACTTC. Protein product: CASSWTSGNFLEQYF. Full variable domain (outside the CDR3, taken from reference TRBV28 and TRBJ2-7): DVKVTQSSRYLVKRTGEKVFLECVQDMDHENMFWYRQDPGLGLRLIYFSYDVKMKEKGDIPEGYSVSREKKERFSLILESASTNQTSMYLCASSWTSGNFLEQYFGPGTRLTVT.

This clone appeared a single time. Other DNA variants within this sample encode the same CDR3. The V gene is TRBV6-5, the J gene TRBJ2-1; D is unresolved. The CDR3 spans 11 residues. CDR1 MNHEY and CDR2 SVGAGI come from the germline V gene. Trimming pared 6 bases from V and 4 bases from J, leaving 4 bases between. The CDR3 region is CASSQYNEQFF. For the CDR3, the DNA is TGTGCCAGCAGCCAATACAATGAGCAGTTCTTC.